A selection of T cell receptor beta chains follows, all from one sample in a study of T cell clones after liver transplantation. The data were produced by immunoSEQ multiplex PCR, yet TCRdb's version contains in-frame clones alone and is incomplete. The data contain tens of thousands of clones, 71% of them seen just once; the ten biggest clones take up approximately 15%. Sample: CD4+ T cells from blood, taken before liver transplant. The receptors stem from a human donor who received a liver transplant. Each CDR3 is given with its conserved first and last residue. Fields, in order: CDR3 protein, CDR3 DNA, V gene, clone size, J gene, D gene. A D gene is named only where the DNA matches it firmly. Expanded clones get a size class; other rows say once, few or many, or leave the size out.

CDR3aa: CASSEDGRSYGYTF; CDR3nt: TGTGCCAGCAGTGAAGATGGCAGGTCCTATGGCTACACCTTC; v_gene: TRBV6-1; abundance: NA; j_gene: TRBJ1-2; d_gene: NA
CDR3aa: CASSLLDLMNTEAFF; CDR3nt: TGCGCCAGCAGCTTGTTAGATTTAATGAACACTGAAGCTTTCTTT; v_gene: TRBV5-1; abundance: NA; j_gene: TRBJ1-1; d_gene: NA
CDR3aa: CASSPGTVFAIEKLFF; CDR3nt: TGTGCCAGCAGCCCAGGGACAGTCTTTGCAATTGAAAAACTGTTTTTT; v_gene: TRBV7-8; abundance: few; j_gene: TRBJ1-4; d_gene: TRBD1
CDR3aa: CASSLVVAAANSPLHF; CDR3nt: TGTGCCAGCAGCTTAGTGGTGGCGGCCGCGAATTCACCCCTCCACTTT; v_gene: TRBV7-9; abundance: NA; j_gene: TRBJ1-6; d_gene: NA
CDR3aa: CASSEDAGGNEQYF; CDR3nt: TGCGCCAGCAGTGAGGACGCGGGCGGCAACGAGCAGTACTTC; v_gene: TRBV10-1; abundance: few; j_gene: TRBJ2-7; d_gene: NA
CDR3aa: CASSFLGQGAYEQYF; CDR3nt: TGTGCCAGCAGTTTCCTAGGACAGGGGGCCTACGAGCAGTACTTC; v_gene: TRBV27; abundance: many; j_gene: TRBJ2-7; d_gene: TRBD1
CDR3aa: CASSEYSRGRNGELFF; CDR3nt: TGTGCCAGCAGTGAATATTCCAGGGGGCGCAACGGGGAGCTGTTTTTT; v_gene: TRBV25-1; abundance: NA; j_gene: TRBJ2-2; d_gene: TRBD1
CDR3aa: CAISGRQGNTEAFF; CDR3nt: TGTGCCATCAGTGGAAGACAGGGGAACACTGAAGCTTTCTTT; v_gene: TRBV10-3; abundance: NA; j_gene: TRBJ1-1; d_gene: TRBD1
CDR3aa: CASSWRGNTEAFF; CDR3nt: TGTGCCAGCAGCTGGAGGGGGAACACTGAAGCTTTCTTT; v_gene: TRBV7-3; abundance: once; j_gene: TRBJ1-1; d_gene: NA
CDR3aa: CASSLRLAGRSSTDTQYF; CDR3nt: TGTGCCAGCAGCTTAAGACTAGCGGGGAGATCTAGCACAGATACGCAGTATTTT; v_gene: TRBV7-2; abundance: once; j_gene: TRBJ2-3; d_gene: TRBD2
CDR3aa: CASTHNRGASTEAFF; CDR3nt: TGTGCCAGCACCCACAACAGGGGGGCGAGCACTGAAGCTTTCTTT; v_gene: TRBV6-5; abundance: NA; j_gene: TRBJ1-1; d_gene: TRBD1
CDR3aa: CSVGSGGYTGELFF; CDR3nt: TGCAGCGTTGGAAGCGGGGGGTACACCGGGGAGCTGTTTTTT; v_gene: TRBV29-1; abundance: NA; j_gene: TRBJ2-2; d_gene: TRBD2
CDR3aa: CASSLSSGDNEQFF; CDR3nt: TGTGCCAGCAGCCTATCTAGCGGGGACAATGAGCAGTTCTTC; v_gene: TRBV11-3; abundance: NA; j_gene: TRBJ2-1; d_gene: TRBD2
CDR3aa: CASRGQAIGNQPQHF; CDR3nt: TGTGCCAGTAGGGGACAGGCTATAGGCAATCAGCCCCAGCATTTT; v_gene: TRBV19; abundance: few; j_gene: TRBJ1-5; d_gene: TRBD1